This TCR beta chain stems from a study of blood T cell repertoires in COVID-19. Study in general: COVID-19 samples, acute and convalescent, were from the United States, Italy and Spain. PBMCs, B-cell-depleted T cells, or T cells provided the cDNA or gDNA that made up the material.

In the authors' workflow: For nucleated cells, counts were estimated from reference gene primer amplification. The method was immunoSEQ multiplex PCR; TCRdb's version includes in-frame clones alone and lacks a portion of them. The V and J calls and clone size come from that table; D and trimming were worked out from the DNA. The table lists around 270,000 clones, roughly 80% of them singletons. V was trimmed by 3 bases and J by 3 bases, leaving 9 bases between them. From germline, CDR1 is LNHDA and CDR2 SQIVND (reference sequence). The CDR3 runs 14 residues. This clone was observed a handful of times.

Sequencing input: peripheral blood. The rearrangement uses TRBV19 and TRBJ1-5; D remains unclear. The TCR sequence derives from a man in his sixties with acute or convalescent COVID-19. This CDR3 reads CASSIRRLNQPQHF. CDR3 DNA sequence: TGTGCCAGTAGTATTCGGCGACTCAATCAGCCCCAGCATTTT.